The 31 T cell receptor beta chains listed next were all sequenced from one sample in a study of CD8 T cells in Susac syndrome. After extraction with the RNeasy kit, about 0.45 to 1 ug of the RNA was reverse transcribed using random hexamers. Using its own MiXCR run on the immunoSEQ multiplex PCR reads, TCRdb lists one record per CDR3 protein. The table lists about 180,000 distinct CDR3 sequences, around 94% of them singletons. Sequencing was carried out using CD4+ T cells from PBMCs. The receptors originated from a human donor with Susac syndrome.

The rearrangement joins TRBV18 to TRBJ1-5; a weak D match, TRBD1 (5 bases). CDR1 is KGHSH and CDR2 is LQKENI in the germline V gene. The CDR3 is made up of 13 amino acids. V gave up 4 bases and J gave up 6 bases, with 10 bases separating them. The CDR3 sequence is CASSLGTAQPQHF. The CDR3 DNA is TGTGCCAGCTCACTTGGGACGGCTCAGCCCCAGCATTTT.

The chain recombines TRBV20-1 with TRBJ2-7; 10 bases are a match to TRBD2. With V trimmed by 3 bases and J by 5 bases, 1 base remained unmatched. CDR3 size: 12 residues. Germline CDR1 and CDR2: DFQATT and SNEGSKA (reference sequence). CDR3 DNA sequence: TGCAGTGCTAGTCTAGCGGGGGACGAGCAGTACTTC. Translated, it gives CSASLAGDEQYF.

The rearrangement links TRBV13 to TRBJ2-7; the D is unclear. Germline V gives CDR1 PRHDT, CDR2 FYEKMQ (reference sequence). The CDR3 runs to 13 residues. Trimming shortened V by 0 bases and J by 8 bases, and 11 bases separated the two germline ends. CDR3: CASSLGRNPKQYF. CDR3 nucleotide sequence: TGTGCCAGCAGCTTAGGCCGCAATCCCAAGCAGTACTTC.

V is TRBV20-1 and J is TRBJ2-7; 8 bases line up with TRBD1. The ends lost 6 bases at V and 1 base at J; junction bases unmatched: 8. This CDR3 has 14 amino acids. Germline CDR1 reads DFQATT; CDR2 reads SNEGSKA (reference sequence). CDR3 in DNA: TGCAGTGCCAGATCTCGGACAGGGTCCTACGAGCAGTACTTC. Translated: CSARSRTGSYEQYF.

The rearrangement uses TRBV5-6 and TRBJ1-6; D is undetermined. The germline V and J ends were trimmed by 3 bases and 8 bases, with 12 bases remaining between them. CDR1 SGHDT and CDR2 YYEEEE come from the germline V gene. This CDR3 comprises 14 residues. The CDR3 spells CASSWGTPDSPLHF. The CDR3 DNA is TGTGCCAGCAGCTGGGGAACCCCCGATTCACCCCTCCACTTT.

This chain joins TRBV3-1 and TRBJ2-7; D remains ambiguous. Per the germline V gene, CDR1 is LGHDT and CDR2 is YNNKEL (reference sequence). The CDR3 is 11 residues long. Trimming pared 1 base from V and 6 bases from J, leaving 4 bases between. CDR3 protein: CASSQVTEQYF. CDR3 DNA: TGTGCCAGCAGCCAAGTGACCGAGCAGTACTTC.

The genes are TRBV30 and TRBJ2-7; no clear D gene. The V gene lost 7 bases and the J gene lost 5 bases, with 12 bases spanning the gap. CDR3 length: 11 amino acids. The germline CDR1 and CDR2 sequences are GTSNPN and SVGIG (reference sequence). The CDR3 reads CASTSRHEQYF. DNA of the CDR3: TGTGCCTCAACATCCCGTCACGAGCAGTACTTC. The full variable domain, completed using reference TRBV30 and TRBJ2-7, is SQTIHQWPATLVQPVGSPLSLECTVEGTSNPNLYWYRQAAGRGLQLLFYSVGIGQISSEVPQNLSASRPQDRQFILSSKKLLLSDSGFYLCASTSRHEQYFGPGTRLTVT.

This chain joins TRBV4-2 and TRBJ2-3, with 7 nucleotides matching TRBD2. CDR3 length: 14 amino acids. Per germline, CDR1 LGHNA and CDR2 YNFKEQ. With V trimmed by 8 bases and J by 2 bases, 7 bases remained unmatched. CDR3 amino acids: CASSLSGDTDTQYF. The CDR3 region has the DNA TGTGCCAGCTCCTTAAGCGGGGACACAGATACGCAGTATTTT.

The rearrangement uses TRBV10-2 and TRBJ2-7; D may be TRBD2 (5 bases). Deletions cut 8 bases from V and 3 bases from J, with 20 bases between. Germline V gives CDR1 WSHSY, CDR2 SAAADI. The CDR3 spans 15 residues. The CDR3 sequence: CASSPRGLPYYEQYF. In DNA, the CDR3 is TGCGCCAGCTCTCCCCGAGGGCTACCCTACTACGAGCAGTACTTC.

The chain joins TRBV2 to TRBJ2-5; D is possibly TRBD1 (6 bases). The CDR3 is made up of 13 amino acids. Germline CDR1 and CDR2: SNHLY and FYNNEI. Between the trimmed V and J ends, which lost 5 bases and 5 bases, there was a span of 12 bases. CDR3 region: CASSRDMTETQYF. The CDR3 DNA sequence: TGTGCCAGCAGTAGGGACATGACGGAGACCCAGTACTTC.

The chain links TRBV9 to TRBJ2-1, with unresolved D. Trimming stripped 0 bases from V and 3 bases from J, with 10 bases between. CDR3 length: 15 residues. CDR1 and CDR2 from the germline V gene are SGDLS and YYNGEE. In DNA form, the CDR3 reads TGTGCCAGCAGCGTAGTTGGAGAGGACTACAATGAGCAGTTCTTC. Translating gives CASSVVGEDYNEQFF.

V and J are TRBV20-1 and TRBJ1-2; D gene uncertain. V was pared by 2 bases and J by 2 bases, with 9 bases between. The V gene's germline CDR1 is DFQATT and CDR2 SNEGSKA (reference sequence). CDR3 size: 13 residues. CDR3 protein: CSARQTPNYGYTF. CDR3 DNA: TGCAGTGCTAGACAGACCCCCAACTATGGCTACACCTTC.

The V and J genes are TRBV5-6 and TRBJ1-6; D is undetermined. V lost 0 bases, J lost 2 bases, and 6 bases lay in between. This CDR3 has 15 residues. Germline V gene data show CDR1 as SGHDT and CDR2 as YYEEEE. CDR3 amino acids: CASSLGWPYNSPLHF. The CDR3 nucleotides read TGTGCCAGCAGCTTGGGGTGGCCCTATAATTCACCCCTCCACTTT.

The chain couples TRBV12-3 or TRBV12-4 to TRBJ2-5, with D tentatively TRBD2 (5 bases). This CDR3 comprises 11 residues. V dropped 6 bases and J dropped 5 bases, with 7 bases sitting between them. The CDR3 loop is CASSWRETQYF. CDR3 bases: TGTGCCAGCAGCTGGAGGGAGACCCAGTACTTC.

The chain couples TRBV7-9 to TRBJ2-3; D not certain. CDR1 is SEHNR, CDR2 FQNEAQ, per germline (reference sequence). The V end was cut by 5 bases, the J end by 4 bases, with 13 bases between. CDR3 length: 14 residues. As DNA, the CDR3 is TGTGCCAGCAGCGCTACTTTTGTGGCAGATACGCAGTATTTT. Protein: CASSATFVADTQYF.

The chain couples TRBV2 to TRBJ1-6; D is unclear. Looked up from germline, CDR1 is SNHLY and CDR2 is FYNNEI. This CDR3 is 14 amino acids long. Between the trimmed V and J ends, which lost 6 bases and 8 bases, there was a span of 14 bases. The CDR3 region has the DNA TGTGCCAGCAGGCGGGTGACAACCGATTCACCCCTCCACTTT. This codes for CASRRVTTDSPLHF.

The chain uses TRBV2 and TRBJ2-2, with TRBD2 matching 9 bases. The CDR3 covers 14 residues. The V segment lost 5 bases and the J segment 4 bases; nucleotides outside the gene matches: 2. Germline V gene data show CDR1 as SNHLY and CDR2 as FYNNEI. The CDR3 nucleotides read TGTGCCAGCAGTCGAGCGGGGGGCACCGGGGAGCTGTTTTTT. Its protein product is CASSRAGGTGELFF.

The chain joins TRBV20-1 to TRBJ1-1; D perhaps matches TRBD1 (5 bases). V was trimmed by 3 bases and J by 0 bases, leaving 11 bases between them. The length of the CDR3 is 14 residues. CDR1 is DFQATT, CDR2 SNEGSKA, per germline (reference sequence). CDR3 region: CSARRDVLNTEAFF. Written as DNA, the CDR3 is TGCAGTGCTAGGAGGGACGTACTGAACACTGAAGCTTTCTTT.

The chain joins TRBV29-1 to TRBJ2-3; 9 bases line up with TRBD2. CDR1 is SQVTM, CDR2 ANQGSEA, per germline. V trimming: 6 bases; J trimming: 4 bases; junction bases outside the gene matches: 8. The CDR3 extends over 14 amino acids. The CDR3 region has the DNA TGCAGCGTGGGGGTAGCGGGGGCGGCAGATACGCAGTATTTT. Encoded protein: CSVGVAGAADTQYF.

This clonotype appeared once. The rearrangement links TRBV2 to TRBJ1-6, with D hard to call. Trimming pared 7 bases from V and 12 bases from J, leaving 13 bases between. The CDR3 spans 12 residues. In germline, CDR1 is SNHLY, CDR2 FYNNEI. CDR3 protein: CASNQAPKPLHF. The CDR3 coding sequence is TGTGCCAGCAACCAAGCCCCAAAACCCCTCCACTTT.

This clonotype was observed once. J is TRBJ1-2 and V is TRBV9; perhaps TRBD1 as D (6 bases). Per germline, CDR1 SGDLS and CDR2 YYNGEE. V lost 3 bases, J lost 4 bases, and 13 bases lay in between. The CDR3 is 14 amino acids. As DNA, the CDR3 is TGTGCCAGCAGCGCTGCTACAGGGTCCTATGGCTACACCTTC. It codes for CASSAATGSYGYTF.

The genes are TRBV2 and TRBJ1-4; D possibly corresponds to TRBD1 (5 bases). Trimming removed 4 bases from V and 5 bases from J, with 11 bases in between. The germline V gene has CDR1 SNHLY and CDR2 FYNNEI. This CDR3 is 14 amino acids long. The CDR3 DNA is TGTGCCAGCAGTGCTCGGGGGGTGAATGAAAAACTGTTTTTT. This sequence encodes CASSARGVNEKLFF.

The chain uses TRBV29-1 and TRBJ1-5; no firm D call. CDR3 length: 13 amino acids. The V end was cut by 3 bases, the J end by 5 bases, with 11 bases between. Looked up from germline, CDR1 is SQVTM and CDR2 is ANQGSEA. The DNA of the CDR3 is TGCAGCGTTGATCGTCCACGGGATCAGCCCCAGCATTTT. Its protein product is CSVDRPRDQPQHF.

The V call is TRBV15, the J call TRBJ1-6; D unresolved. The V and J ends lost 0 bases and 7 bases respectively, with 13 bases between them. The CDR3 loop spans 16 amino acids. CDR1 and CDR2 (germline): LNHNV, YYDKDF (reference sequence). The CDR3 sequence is CATSRDLRAINSPLHF. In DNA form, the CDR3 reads TGTGCCACCAGCAGAGATCTACGGGCAATCAATTCACCCCTCCACTTT.

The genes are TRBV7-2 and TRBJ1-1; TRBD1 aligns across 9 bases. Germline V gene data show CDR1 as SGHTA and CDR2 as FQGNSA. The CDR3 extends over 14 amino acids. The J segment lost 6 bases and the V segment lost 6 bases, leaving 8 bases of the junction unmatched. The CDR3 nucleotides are TGTGCCAGCAGTGGACAGGGGAAGAATGCTGAAGCTTTCTTT. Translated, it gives CASSGQGKNAEAFF.

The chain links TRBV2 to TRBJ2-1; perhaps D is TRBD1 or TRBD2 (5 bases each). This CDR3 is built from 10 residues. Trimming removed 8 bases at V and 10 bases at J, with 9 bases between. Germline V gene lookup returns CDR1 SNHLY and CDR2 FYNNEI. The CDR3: CASGEGEQFF. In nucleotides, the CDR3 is TGTGCCAGCGGAGAGGGGGAGCAGTTCTTC.

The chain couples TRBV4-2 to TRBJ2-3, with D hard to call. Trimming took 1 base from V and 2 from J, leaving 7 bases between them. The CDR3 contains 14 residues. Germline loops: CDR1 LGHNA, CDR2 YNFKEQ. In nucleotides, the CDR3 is TGTGCCAGCAGCCAAGCCCAGCTCACAGATACGCAGTATTTT. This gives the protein CASSQAQLTDTQYF.

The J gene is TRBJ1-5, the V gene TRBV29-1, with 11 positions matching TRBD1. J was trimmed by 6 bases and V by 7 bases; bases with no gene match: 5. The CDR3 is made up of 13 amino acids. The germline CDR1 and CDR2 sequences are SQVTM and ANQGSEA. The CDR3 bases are TGCAGCGCGTCCGGGACAGGGGGTCAGCCCCAGCATTTT. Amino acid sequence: CSASGTGGQPQHF.

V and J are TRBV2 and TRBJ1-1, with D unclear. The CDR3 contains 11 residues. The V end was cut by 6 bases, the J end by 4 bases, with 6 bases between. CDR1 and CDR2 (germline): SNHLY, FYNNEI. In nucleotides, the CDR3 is TGTGCCAGCAGAGTGGGCACTGAAGCTTTCTTT. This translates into CASRVGTEAFF.

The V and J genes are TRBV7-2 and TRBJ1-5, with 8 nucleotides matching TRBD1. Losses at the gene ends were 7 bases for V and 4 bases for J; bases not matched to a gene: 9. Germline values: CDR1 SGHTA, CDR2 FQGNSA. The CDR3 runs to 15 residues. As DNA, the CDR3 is TGTGCCAGCATCCTCGGGACAGGACCTAATCAGCCCCAGCATTTT. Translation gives CASILGTGPNQPQHF.

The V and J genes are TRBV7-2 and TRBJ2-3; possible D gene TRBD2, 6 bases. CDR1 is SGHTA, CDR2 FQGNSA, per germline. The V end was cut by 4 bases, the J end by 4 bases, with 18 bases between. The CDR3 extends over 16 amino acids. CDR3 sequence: CASSSGGTFLADTQYF. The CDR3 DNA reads TGTGCCAGCAGCTCCGGCGGGACCTTCCTCGCAGATACGCAGTATTTT.